The rows below give T cell receptor beta chains drawn from one sample of a study of T cells in localized non-small cell lung cancer. Measured with immunoSEQ multiplex PCR; TCRdb has only the in-frame clones, and not every one. The repertoire holds about 52,000 clones, 85% to 90% seen once, with about 16% in the top ten. Specimen: PBMCs, collected before any cancer treatment. All receptors come from a female donor with stage II lung adenocarcinoma. Each CDR3 is given with its conserved first and last residue. D genes are given only for firm matches.

j_call,v_call,d_call,cdr3_aa,cdr3_nt
TRBJ1-5,TRBV19,-,CASTGVDSNQPQHF,TGTGCCAGTACCGGGGTAGATAGCAATCAGCCCCAGCATTTT
TRBJ1-6,TRBV5-1,TRBD1,CASRQGRDNSPLHF,TGCGCCAGCCGACAGGGGCGCGATAATTCACCCCTCCACTTT
TRBJ1-5,TRBV5-4,-,CASSAGSGPQHF,TGTGCCAGCAGCGCCGGTTCTGGGCCCCAGCATTTT
TRBJ2-7,TRBV5-4,TRBD1,CASTPGQTYEQYF,TGTGCCAGCACCCCGGGACAGACCTACGAGCAGTACTTC
TRBJ1-1,TRBV2,TRBD1,CASSEAQGVRTEAFF,TGTGCCAGCAGTGAAGCGCAGGGGGTTCGGACTGAAGCTTTCTTT
TRBJ1-5,TRBV27,-,CASSPRTVGSSQHF,TGTGCCAGCAGTCCCCGGACAGTCGGGTCTTCTCAGCATTTT
TRBJ1-4,TRBV19,-,CASSTGTSILKLFF,TGTGCCAGTAGTACAGGGACATCTATACTTAAACTGTTTTTT
TRBJ2-1,TRBV19,TRBD1,CASSIVGQGDLIYEQFF,TGTGCCAGTAGTATAGTGGGACAGGGCGACTTAATCTATGAGCAGTTCTTC
TRBJ1-2,TRBV7-9,-,CASSLEWQDSDYGYTF,TGTGCCAGCAGCTTAGAATGGCAGGATTCTGACTATGGCTACACCTTC
TRBJ1-1,TRBV5-1,-,CASSLPLMTEAFF,TGCGCCAGCAGCCTACCATTAATGACTGAAGCTTTCTTT
TRBJ1-2,TRBV5-1,-,CASSFGGSNYGYTF,TGCGCCAGCAGCTTTGGGGGCAGCAACTATGGCTACACCTTC
TRBJ1-5,TRBV19,-,CASRPSGPQPQHF,TGTGCCAGTAGACCTTCTGGGCCTCAGCCCCAGCATTTT
TRBJ2-7,TRBV7-2,TRBD2,CASSLRRSGGGKSYEQYF,TGTGCCAGCAGCTTAAGGCGCTCTGGCGGGGGGAAATCCTACGAGCAGTACTTC
TRBJ2-5,TRBV5-1,TRBD2,CASSLDGASGGETQYF,TGCGCCAGCAGCTTGGACGGGGCTAGCGGGGGTGAGACCCAGTACTTC